The 22 T cell receptor beta chains reported below all come from one sample, sequenced in a study of T cell responses to AZD1222 COVID-19 vaccine. Using immunoSEQ multiplex PCR, the repertoire was profiled, and TCRdb retains in-frame clones only, with some absent. The sample has 150,000 or so clones; 80% to 90% are singletons. Source: peripheral blood, taken on day 0 of AZD1222 vaccination. Every receptor here comes from an adult in good health.

The chain employs TRBV5-6 and TRBJ1-3, with TRBD1 as a possible D gene (5 bases). In germline, CDR1 is SGHDT, CDR2 YYEEEE. The V end was cut by 0 bases, the J end by 0 bases, with 16 bases between. There are 18 residues in the CDR3. In nucleotides, the CDR3 is TGTGCCAGCAGCTTGGTGGGGTCTGGGGGTTCCTCTGGAAACACCATATATTTT. Protein product: CASSLVGSGGSSGNTIYF. Full variable domain (missing parts from reference TRBV5-6 and TRBJ1-3): DAGVTQSPTHLIKTRGQQVTLRCSPKSGHDTVSWYQQALGQGPQFIFQYYEEEERQRGNFPDRFSGHQFPNYSSELNVNALLLGDSALYLCASSLVGSGGSSGNTIYFGEGSWLTVV.

The chain employs TRBV9 and TRBJ2-2; tentatively, D is TRBD1 (5 bases). Germline loops: CDR1 SGDLS, CDR2 YYNGEE. The V and J ends lost 4 bases and 5 bases respectively, with 18 bases between them. The CDR3 totals 16 residues. CDR3 in DNA: TGTGCCAGCAGCTCACAGCTAATGACAGCTACCGGGGAGCTGTTTTTT. Its translation is CASSSQLMTATGELFF.

This sequence joins TRBV19 and TRBJ2-5; D is uncertain. V was clipped by 1 base and J by 2 bases, with 8 bases between them. The CDR3 is 14 residues long. Per the germline V gene, CDR1 is LNHDA and CDR2 is SQIVND (reference sequence). The CDR3 protein is CASSIVADQETQYF. The DNA of the CDR3 is TGTGCCAGTAGTATAGTGGCCGATCAAGAGACCCAGTACTTC.

The chain has TRBV4-1 and TRBJ2-1; no reliable D call. Germline V CDR1 and CDR2: MGHRA, YSYEKL. The germline V and J ends were trimmed by 4 bases and 0 bases, with 10 bases remaining between them. This CDR3 comprises 15 residues. The chain's CDR3 is CASSPLVSSYNEQFF. CDR3 nucleotides: TGCGCCAGCAGCCCCCTCGTTAGCTCCTACAATGAGCAGTTCTTC.

In its sample, this clone was seen once. V and J are TRBV28 and TRBJ2-1; 10 bases match TRBD2. The V segment lost 7 bases and the J segment 5 bases; nucleotides outside the gene matches: 8. Germline V gene lookup returns CDR1 MDHEN and CDR2 SYDVKM. The CDR3 length is 15 residues. DNA of the CDR3: TGTGCCAGCATGTCAGCGGGAGGGTCAAACAATGAGCAGTTCTTC. Protein: CASMSAGGSNNEQFF.

The rearrangement uses TRBV7-2 and TRBJ1-6; the D is unclear. With 2 bases removed from V and 6 bases from J, the gap between germline ends came to 11 bases. The CDR3 has 15 residues. Germline CDR1 reads SGHTA; CDR2 reads FQGNSA. The CDR3 DNA reads as TGTGCCAGCAGCTTAACCCCGGGCCTTAATTCACCCCTCCACTTT. Its protein is CASSLTPGLNSPLHF.

This clone was picked up a small number of times. V is TRBV18 and J is TRBJ1-4; D may be TRBD1 (5 bases). V gave up 0 bases and J gave up 8 bases, with 13 bases separating them. Germline V gene data show CDR1 as KGHSH and CDR2 as LQKENI. The CDR3 extends over 15 amino acids. The CDR3, as DNA: TGTGCCAGCTCACCACCTGCAGGGAGAGGAGAAAAACTGTTTTTT. Residues: CASSPPAGRGEKLFF.

This chain links TRBV11-2 with TRBJ2-2; unclear D gene. Per germline, CDR1 SGHAT and CDR2 FQNNGV. This CDR3 comprises 13 residues. V gave up 5 bases and J gave up 0 bases, with 4 bases separating them. CDR3 sequence reads: CASSITNTGELFF. In nucleotides, the CDR3 is TGTGCCAGCAGCATAACGAACACCGGGGAGCTGTTTTTT.

A single count supports this clone. The chain joins TRBV7-9 to TRBJ1-1; 9 nucleotides agree with TRBD1. The ends lost 5 bases at V and 2 bases at J; junction bases unmatched: 3. The CDR3 loop spans 14 amino acids. Germline assignment: CDR1 SEHNR and CDR2 FQNEAQ (reference sequence). For the CDR3, the DNA is TGTGCCAGCAGCGAGGACAGGGGAAACACTGAAGCTTTCTTT. Encoded protein: CASSEDRGNTEAFF. Full variable domain (missing parts from reference TRBV7-9 and TRBJ1-1): DTGVSQNPRHKITKRGQNVTFRCDPISEHNRLYWYRQTLGQGPEFLTYFQNEAQLEKSRLLSDRFSAERPKGSFSTLEIQRTEQGDSAMYLCASSEDRGNTEAFFGQGTRLTVV.

The chain has TRBV2 and TRBJ1-2; D not certain. This CDR3 is 14 amino acids long. Between the trimmed V and J ends, which lost 5 bases and 0 bases, there was a span of 10 bases. Germline assignment: CDR1 SNHLY and CDR2 FYNNEI. CDR3 coding DNA: TGTGCCAGCAGTTCTGCAGGAACTAACTATGGCTACACCTTC. This translates into CASSSAGTNYGYTF.

The V call is TRBV30, the J call TRBJ1-5; no clear D gene. Germline V gene lookup returns CDR1 GTSNPN and CDR2 SVGIG (reference sequence). The CDR3 has 13 residues. Trimming removed 1 base at V and 4 bases at J, with 8 bases between. The CDR3 is CAWSGQVNQPQHF. The CDR3 bases are TGTGCCTGGAGTGGGCAGGTGAATCAGCCCCAGCATTTT.

This clone occurred once. V gene TRBV7-9 combines with J gene TRBJ1-5, with 9 bases matching TRBD1. The V gene's germline CDR1 is SEHNR and CDR2 FQNEAQ (reference sequence). CDR3 length equals 16 residues. With V trimmed by 1 base and J by 2 bases, 3 bases remained unmatched. Here the CDR3 reads CASSLGDRAGNQPQHF. The CDR3 DNA sequence: TGTGCCAGCAGCTTAGGGGACAGGGCGGGCAATCAGCCCCAGCATTTT.

This clone showed up just once. The V and J genes are TRBV3-1 (or the pseudogene TRBV3-2) and TRBJ1-1; the D is unclear. V shed 1 base and J shed 1 base, with 7 bases lying between them. The CDR3 consists of 14 residues. In germline, CDR1 is LGHDT, CDR2 YNNKEL (reference sequence). The CDR3 DNA reads as TGTGCCAGCAGCCAAGTAGGAAGGAACACTGAAGCTTTCTTT. It yields the protein CASSQVGRNTEAFF.

This clone was counted only a few times. V gene TRBV6-1 combines with J gene TRBJ2-1, with D maybe TRBD2 (6 bases). V lost 5 bases and J 9 bases, leaving 20 bases between the germline ends. CDR1 MNHNS and CDR2 SASEGT come from the germline V gene. The CDR3 is 15 residues long. In DNA form, the CDR3 reads TGTGCCAGCAGTACTCGACTAGGGGAGGCTGGTGAGCAGTTCTTC. This gives the protein CASSTRLGEAGEQFF.

This rearrangement joins TRBV5-1 to TRBJ1-2; 8 nucleotides align to TRBD1. The CDR3 is 17 amino acids. V dropped 0 bases and J dropped 4; count of bases not matched to a gene: 11. Germline CDR1 reads SGHRS; CDR2 reads YFSETQ. The CDR3 region is CASSLGQGARIRYGYTF. Here the CDR3 DNA reads TGCGCCAGCAGCTTGGGCCAGGGGGCGCGAATTCGCTATGGCTACACCTTC. The full variable domain, completed using reference TRBV5-1 and TRBJ1-2, is KAGVTQTPRYLIKTRGQQVTLSCSPISGHRSVSWYQQTPGQGLQFLFEYFSETQRNKGNFPGRFSGRQFSNSRSEMNVSTLELGDSALYLCASSLGQGARIRYGYTFGSGTRLTVV.

The chain uses TRBV5-4 and TRBJ2-3; maybe TRBD1 (6 bases). V lost 5 bases and J 2 bases, leaving 9 bases between the germline ends. This CDR3 is built from 13 residues. CDR1 and CDR2 from the germline V gene are SGHNT and YYREEE (reference sequence). CDR3 in DNA: TGTGCCAGCAGGGACAGATACACAGATACGCAGTATTTT. It specifies CASRDRYTDTQYF.

The chain has TRBV7-8 and TRBJ1-2, with D possibly matching TRBD1 (5 bases). This CDR3 has 15 amino acids. Per the germline V gene, CDR1 is SGHVS and CDR2 is FQNEAQ. Deletions cut 3 bases from V and 0 bases from J, with 11 bases between. CDR3 sequence: CASSFQGKANYGYTF. CDR3 bases: TGTGCCAGCAGCTTTCAGGGTAAAGCTAACTATGGCTACACCTTC.

The chain couples TRBV3-1 (or the pseudogene TRBV3-2) to TRBJ2-7; 9 bases agree with TRBD1. Trimming removed 5 bases from V and 5 bases from J; junction bases left unmatched: 10. The CDR3 sequence is 15 residues long. Germline CDR1 and CDR2: LGHDT and YNNKEL (reference sequence). The CDR3 spells CASSDYRGQGNEQYF. CDR3 nucleotides: TGTGCCAGCAGCGACTACAGGGGGCAAGGCAACGAGCAGTACTTC.

The CDR3 sequence is CASRGRGVVGYTF. CDR3 sequence (DNA): TGTGCCAGCAGGGGGAGGGGCGTTGTTGGCTACACCTTC. This chain uses TRBV13 with TRBJ1-2, with a tentative D call TRBD1 (5 bases). The CDR3 contains 13 residues. Germline V gene data show CDR1 as PRHDT and CDR2 as FYEKMQ (reference sequence). Trimming pared 6 bases from V and 7 bases from J, leaving 15 bases between.

The genes are TRBV9 and TRBJ2-1; D gene ambiguous. Germline V gives CDR1 SGDLS, CDR2 YYNGEE. The CDR3 spans 13 residues. The germline V and J ends were trimmed by 0 bases and 6 bases, with 7 bases remaining between them. CDR3 nucleotide sequence: TGTGCCAGCAGCGTAGCTAGTTCCAATGAGCAGTTCTTC. Protein: CASSVASSNEQFF.

The chain employs TRBV28 and TRBJ1-2; unclear D gene. The CDR3 contains 14 residues. V gave up 3 bases and J gave up 4 bases, with 12 bases separating them. Germline-derived CDR1 and CDR2 are MDHEN and SYDVKM. CDR3 loop: CASSFGGGSYGYTF. The CDR3 DNA is TGTGCCAGCAGTTTCGGCGGAGGGAGCTATGGCTACACCTTC.

The CDR3 here is CASSLFQGRTEAFF. The DNA of the CDR3 is TGTGCCAGCAGCTTATTTCAGGGAAGAACTGAAGCTTTCTTT. The chain has TRBV7-2 and TRBJ1-1; perhaps TRBD1 as D (5 bases). The CDR3 extends over 14 amino acids. Germline CDR1 reads SGHTA; CDR2 reads FQGNSA. V was shortened by 2 bases and J by 5 bases, with 12 bases between the two germline ends.